The 7 T cell receptor beta chains below come from one sample, sequenced in a study of blood T cell repertoires in COVID-19. Clones were sequenced by immunoSEQ multiplex PCR, and TCRdb holds only the in-frame ones, with some missing. Here the sample spans about 180,000 clones, about 88% being singletons. The sample comprised PBMCs or T cells enriched from blood (not recorded which). The source of these receptors is a woman between 18 and 29 years old who had recovered from COVID-19.

The rearrangement joins TRBV10-3 to TRBJ1-1; D is undetermined. The V and J ends lost 4 bases and 1 base respectively, with 7 bases between them. The CDR3 runs 13 residues. Germline V gives CDR1 ENHRY, CDR2 SYGVKD. The CDR3 DNA reads TGTGCCATCAGTGGAGAGTCGAACACTGAAGCTTTCTTT. Its protein product is CAISGESNTEAFF.

V and J are TRBV19 and TRBJ2-7, with 9 bases that match TRBD2. V shed 8 bases, J shed 7 bases, and the junction held 9 bases outside the gene matches. Germline CDR1 LNHDA, CDR2 SQIVND (reference sequence). The CDR3 has 13 residues. CDR3: CASGSGGLGEQYF. CDR3 in DNA: TGTGCCAGTGGTAGCGGGGGTCTGGGTGAGCAGTACTTC.

The genes are TRBV9 and TRBJ2-3; perhaps TRBD2 as D (5 bases). Trimming shortened V by 4 bases and J by 2 bases, and 20 bases separated the two germline ends. This CDR3 has 17 amino acids. Germline-derived CDR1 and CDR2 are SGDLS and YYNGEE. CDR3 residues: CASSPRPSGPYTDTQYF. DNA for the CDR3: TGTGCCAGCAGCCCTAGACCAAGCGGACCTTACACAGATACGCAGTATTTT.

The count of this clone is one. The rearrangement joins TRBV29-1 to TRBJ1-2; tentative D call: TRBD1 (6 bases). CDR1 and CDR2 from the germline V gene are SQVTM and ANQGSEA. This CDR3 is 14 amino acids long. V lost 4 bases, J lost 6 bases, and 18 bases lay in between. The CDR3 DNA reads as TGCAGCGTTGTAAGCAGGGGAGACGTCGATGGCTACACCTTC. It specifies CSVVSRGDVDGYTF.

To note about this clone: A junction end diverges from the germline sequence, so it may reflect a read error. The chain carries TRBV7-7 and TRBJ2-7, with 9 bases matching TRBD2. The CDR3 length is 13 residues. The germline V gene encodes CDR1 SSHAT and CDR2 FNYEAQ (reference sequence). In DNA, the CDR3 is TGTGCTAGCAGCCCGGGACTAGCCCACGAGCAGTACTTC. Its protein is CASSPGLAHEQYF.

The chain recombines TRBV30 with TRBJ2-3; D gene unclear. V dropped 2 bases and J dropped 4 bases, with 10 bases sitting between them. This CDR3 is built from 13 residues. Germline values: CDR1 GTSNPN, CDR2 SVGIG (reference sequence). This CDR3 is CAWSFVMSDTQYF. CDR3 in DNA: TGTGCCTGGAGTTTTGTTATGTCAGATACGCAGTATTTT.

The genes are TRBV9 and TRBJ2-5, with D perhaps matching TRBD1 (6 bases). V was clipped by 1 base and J by 5 bases, with 15 bases between them. Germline V gene data show CDR1 as SGDLS and CDR2 as YYNGEE. The CDR3 consists of 15 residues. CDR3 residues: CASSVQQGTGETQYF. In DNA form, the CDR3 reads TGTGCCAGCAGCGTACAGCAGGGCACAGGGGAGACCCAGTACTTC.